This passage covers 11 T cell receptor beta chains from one sample sequenced in a study of metastatic and nonmetastatic thyroid tumors. Prior to thyroid surgery, none of the patients had received any treatment. TCRdb used MiXCR to call clones anew from the PCR reads. The repertoire holds some 31,000 clones, with 4% to 5% as singletons. The source material was blood. These receptors all stem from a female donor with papillary thyroid cancer or a benign thyroid nodule (not recorded which). Some clones in this sample may be carry-over from other donors' samples.

This clone was detected ten times or more. The J gene is TRBJ2-3, the V gene TRBV27; 8 bases line up with TRBD2. Looked up from germline, CDR1 is MNHEY and CDR2 is SMNVEV (reference sequence). J lost 4 bases, V lost 1 base, and 10 bases had no gene match. There are 17 residues in the CDR3. This chain's CDR3 is CASSLLASGWKADTQYF. Written as DNA, the CDR3 is TGTGCCAGCAGTTTATTGGCTAGCGGGTGGAAGGCAGATACGCAGTATTTT.

This clone showed up many times. This may arise from a read error, as a much more abundant clone is one base away. This sample includes further DNA sequences coding for the same CDR3. The chain recombines TRBV6-1 with TRBJ2-4; perhaps TRBD2 as D (5 bases). This CDR3 region has 13 residues. V was clipped by 8 bases and J by 10 bases, with 18 bases between them. CDR1 and CDR2 (germline): MNHNS, SASEGT. As DNA, the CDR3 is TGTGCCAGCGTTTCACGGGGTCAATCGATTCAGTACTTC. Its translation: CASVSRGQSIQYF.

This clone was seen ten or more times. The genes are TRBV5-6 and TRBJ2-3; D gene uncertain. Germline-derived CDR1 and CDR2 are SGHDT and YYEEEE. There are 12 residues in the CDR3. V was shortened by 0 bases and J by 4 bases, with 3 bases between the two germline ends. CDR3 bases: TGTGCCAGCAGCTTGGTTGCAGATACGCAGTATTTT. It specifies CASSLVADTQYF.

V is TRBV6-2 or TRBV6-3 and J is TRBJ2-3; 7 bases are a match to TRBD2. In germline, CDR1 is MNHEY, CDR2 SVGEGT. Germline trimming cut 8 bases from V and 0 bases from J; bases unmatched to any gene: 8. There are 15 residues in the CDR3. CDR3 in amino acids: CASSPLAVSTDTQYF. As DNA, the CDR3 is TGTGCCAGCTCCCCGCTAGCGGTTAGCACAGATACGCAGTATTTT.

This clone is classed as medium-sized (0.01 to 0.1%). V and J are TRBV6-1 and TRBJ1-1, with D perhaps TRBD1 (6 bases). This CDR3 comprises 14 residues. The germline gives CDR1 MNHNS, CDR2 SASEGT. V lost 5 bases and J lost 2, with 12 bases in between. CDR3 loop: CASSSLDRNTEAFF. The CDR3 DNA reads as TGTGCCAGCAGTTCCTTGGACAGAAACACTGAAGCTTTCTTT.

On this clone: A read error may produce the germline difference seen at one junction end. The chain couples TRBV20-1 to TRBJ1-5; D possibly corresponds to TRBD1 (5 bases). CDR3 length: 11 residues. Per germline, CDR1 DFQATT and CDR2 SNEGSKA (reference sequence). The DNA for the CDR3 is TGCAGTGCTAGAGGGGGACTAGCGGGAGGTTTT. Protein product: CSARGGLAGGF.

This clone was observed at least ten times. Distinct nucleotide sequences in the sample also encode this CDR3. DNA for the CDR3: TGTGCCAGCAGTTCCGGGACTAGCGGCCCGGATACGCAGTATTTT. This codes for CASSSGTSGPDTQYF. This sequence joins TRBV12-3 or TRBV12-4 and TRBJ2-3; 11 positions match TRBD2. CDR3 length: 15 residues. The trim removed 4 bases at V and 6 bases at J, leaving 6 bases unmatched.

This clone was found many times. The sample contains more than one DNA sequence encoding this CDR3. The chain links TRBV5-6 to TRBJ1-2; 7 bases agree with TRBD1. V was clipped by 3 bases and J by 5 bases; unmatched bases: 10. The CDR3 runs to 15 residues. Germline CDR1 SGHDT, CDR2 YYEEEE. The CDR3 coding sequence is TGTGCCAGCAGCTGGAGACAGGGTTCCCGTTATGGCTACACCTTC. Translated, it gives CASSWRQGSRYGYTF. Full variable domain (outside the CDR3, taken from reference TRBV5-6 and TRBJ1-2): DAGVTQSPTHLIKTRGQQVTLRCSPKSGHDTVSWYQQALGQGPQFIFQYYEEEERQRGNFPDRFSGHQFPNYSSELNVNALLLGDSALYLCASSWRQGSRYGYTFGSGTRLTVV.

This clone was detected ten times or more. The chain links TRBV5-1 to TRBJ2-7; the D is unclear. V lost 0 bases and J 2 bases, leaving 9 bases between the germline ends. The CDR3 covers 14 residues. CDR1 is SGHRS, CDR2 YFSETQ, per germline. The CDR3 protein is CASSLGPATYEQYF. In nucleotides, the CDR3 is TGCGCCAGCAGCTTGGGGCCGGCAACCTACGAGCAGTACTTC.

This clone was counted between two and nine times. The chain uses TRBV10-1 and TRBJ2-2, with 8 bases fitting TRBD1. The CDR3 extends over 17 amino acids. J was trimmed by 2 bases and V by 6 bases; bases with no gene match: 11. Per germline, CDR1 WNHNN and CDR2 SYGVQD (reference sequence). CDR3 loop: CASSRTGSSRNTGELFF. CDR3 in DNA: TGCGCCAGCAGCCGGACAGGGTCTTCAAGAAACACCGGGGAGCTGTTTTTT.

This clone was seen ten or more times. The rearrangement links TRBV6-1 to TRBJ1-1; D may be TRBD1 (5 bases). V was pared by 1 base and J by 6 bases, with 15 bases between. The germline V gene has CDR1 MNHNS and CDR2 SASEGT. This CDR3 comprises 15 residues. CDR3 region: CASSEDHRRESEAFF. The CDR3 nucleotides are TGTGCCAGCAGTGAAGATCACCGCAGGGAGTCTGAAGCTTTCTTT.